What follows is one T cell receptor (beta chain) and its context. The clone's antigen remains unknown. Qualities for individual bases were not recorded, and no much larger clone is one base off. For CDR1 and CDR2, the germline V gene lists SQVTM and ANQGSEA. The CDR3 spans 16 residues, from the cysteine through the phenylalanine. Of all the DNA, just the CDR3 is kept, 48 bases in frame from base 1. The junction shows trimming of 2 bases on V and 2 bases on J, and the gene matches do not reach 11 bases of it. The data belong to a study of T-cell reconstitution after alpha-beta-depleted transplantation in children (dated by TCRdb to the mid-2010s). About the investigation overall: T-cell immune reconstitution after TCRalphabeta/CD19-depleted allogeneic hematopoietic cell transplantation in children was quantitatively tracked in the study by means of TCR repertoire profiling. Study-wide findings and limitations: Hyperexpanded clone frequencies declined over subsequent months; after one year, T-cell counts and TCRbeta diversity were mostly attributed to newly produced T cells. The high TCRbeta diversity at day 60 in some patients was ascribed to recipient T cells and intrathymic progenitors that had survived conditioning. About two months after transplant, the apparently early recovery of alphabetaT-cell counts reportedly depended on just several hundred clones that had expanded rapidly and came from non-depleted graft cells.

Interpreted using the paper, the treatment or condition label stands for: allogeneic hematopoietic cell transplantation with graft depleted of TCRalphabeta T cells and CD19 B cells. Transplant recipients were children who received TCRalphabeta/CD19-depleted allogeneic hematopoietic cell grafts. The library came from PCR. TCRdb lists the instrument as Illumina HiSeq 2500. TCR library preparation used molecular barcoding, with unique molecular identifiers applied to normalize quantification of the TCRbeta repertoire. In-frame beta chains were kept once TCRdb had trimmed the public reads at Q25 with fastp and called clones with MiXCR. Every distinct CDR3 protein forms one entry, paired with its most common genes and DNA. The sample profile shows 600,000 to 700,000 distinct CDR3 sequences; approximately 14% of them were found once. Together, the top ten hold about 0.77% of the sample.

Source: PBMCs, taken before TCRalphabeta/CD19-depleted stem cell transplant. The receptor comes from a girl between 2 and 10 years old with congenital amegakaryocytic thrombocytopenia, due to receive a stem cell transplant. The sequence links TRBV29-1 to TRBJ2-7, with TRBD2 matching 8 junction bases. This receptor has the CDR3 CSVELAGGSFTYEQYF. The DNA is TGCAGCGTTGAATTGGCGGGAGGTTCCTTCACCTACGAGCAGTACTTC.